This is a list of T cell receptor beta chains from one sample in a study of cytomegalovirus exposure and HLA in healthy donors. Profiling relied on immunoSEQ multiplex PCR, and the TCRdb table lists in-frame clones only, not all of them. The repertoire has approximately 150,000 clones, 75% to 90% of them found once; the top ten carry roughly 4.4%. Sequences were obtained from PBMCs. The receptors stem from a man between 25 and 39 years old in good health and CMV-seronegative. Each CDR3 is given with its conserved first and last residue. D genes are given only for firm matches. Expanded clones are given a class, and other clones once, few, many or no size at all.

cdr3_length j_call d_call v_call clone_size cdr3_aa cdr3_nt
15 TRBJ1-5 TRBD1 TRBV5-1 few CASSAGTGWNQPQHF TGCGCCAGCAGCGCGGGGACAGGGTGGAATCAGCCCCAGCATTTT
14 TRBJ2-5 . TRBV5-6 . CASSSQGDQETQYF TGTGCCAGCAGCTCCCAGGGTGATCAAGAGACCCAGTACTTC
15 TRBJ1-4 TRBD1 TRBV30 . CAWSVGQGGGEKLFF TGTGCCTGGAGTGTAGGGCAGGGGGGAGGTGAAAAACTGTTTTTT
15 TRBJ1-2 TRBD1 TRBV25-1 few CASSEGGQENYGYTF TGTGCCAGCAGTGAAGGTGGACAGGAAAACTATGGCTACACCTTC
11 TRBJ2-7 . TRBV20-1 once CSVPLPYEQYF TGCAGTGTCCCACTTCCCTACGAGCAGTACTTC
14 TRBJ2-1 . TRBV9 . CASSAWDSYNEQFF TGTGCCAGCAGCGCGTGGGACTCATACAATGAGCAGTTCTTC
13 TRBJ1-2 . TRBV30 once CAWVRGELYGYTF TGTGCCTGGGTCCGGGGGGAACTCTATGGCTACACCTTC
13 TRBJ2-7 TRBD1 TRBV7-3 few CAGRQGWNDEQYF TGTGCCGGGAGACAGGGGTGGAACGACGAGCAGTACTTC
15 TRBJ2-3 . TRBV27 . CASSSVNGKRYTQYF TGTGCCAGCAGTTCAGTCAACGGGAAACGATATACGCAGTATTTT
13 TRBJ1-4 . TRBV28 few CASSLSSAEKLFF TGTGCCAGCAGTTTAAGCTCTGCTGAAAAACTGTTTTTT
13 TRBJ1-5 TRBD1 TRBV4-3 . CASSQDRGRPQHF TGCGCCAGCAGCCAAGACAGGGGGAGGCCCCAGCATTTT